This T cell receptor (beta chain) was captured by sequencing in a study of early T cells in non-severe SARS-CoV-2 infection. The CDR3 totals 13 residues. Trimming stripped 11 bases from V and 1 base from J, with 15 bases between. Germline V CDR1 and CDR2: SEHNR, FQNEAQ (reference sequence). TCRdb re-called the 5' RACE reads with MiXCR, one entry per CDR3 protein. This sample has 34,000 or so distinct CDR3 sequences, with over 9% found just once. The sample holds many counts of this clonotype. The source is an adult who was a healthcare worker with PCR-confirmed SARS-CoV-2 infection or an uninfected control (not recorded which). Sequencing was carried out using whole blood. V usage is TRBV7-9 and J usage is TRBJ2-7; possible D gene TRBD2, 5 bases. Here the CDR3 reads CASLGSGSYEQYF. DNA for the CDR3: TGTGCCTCCCTGGGGAGTGGTTCCTACGAGCAGTACTTC.